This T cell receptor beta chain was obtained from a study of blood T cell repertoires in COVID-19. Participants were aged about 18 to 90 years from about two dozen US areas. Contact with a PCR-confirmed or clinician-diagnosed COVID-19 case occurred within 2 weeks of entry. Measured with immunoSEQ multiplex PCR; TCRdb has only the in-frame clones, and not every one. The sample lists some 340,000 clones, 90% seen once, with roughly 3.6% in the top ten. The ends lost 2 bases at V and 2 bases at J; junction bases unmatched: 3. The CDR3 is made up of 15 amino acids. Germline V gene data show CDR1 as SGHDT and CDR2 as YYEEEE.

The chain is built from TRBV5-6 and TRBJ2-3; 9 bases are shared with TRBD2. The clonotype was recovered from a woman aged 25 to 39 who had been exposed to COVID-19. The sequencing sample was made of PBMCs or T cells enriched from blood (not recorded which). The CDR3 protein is CASSLVAGVTDTQYF. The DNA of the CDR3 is TGTGCCAGCAGCTTAGTAGCGGGGGTCACAGATACGCAGTATTTT.